Listed here is a single T cell receptor (beta chain). These data are taken from a study of OX40 agonist ivuxolimab in advanced cancers. The overall study: Dosing consisted of intravenous ivuxolimab at 0.01 to 10 mg/kg every 2 weeks.

Sequencing was performed with immunoSEQ multiplex PCR; in TCRdb, only in-frame clones are kept and a portion is missing. Of about 76,000 clones in the sample, less than 90% were seen once. Blood draws occurred at baseline, cycle 4 day 1, and cycle 7 day 1. Trimming removed 6 bases from V and 3 bases from J, with 15 bases in between. The germline gives CDR1 SNHLY, CDR2 FYNNEI. This CDR3 comprises 14 residues. The chain has TRBV2 and TRBJ2-7; D is undetermined. This receptor was taken from an adult with an advanced solid tumor such as melanoma, head and neck, liver or kidney cancer. Source: CD4+ or CD8+ T cells sorted from blood, taken in a trial of the OX40 agonist ivuxolimab. The CDR3 DNA reads as TGTGCCAGCAGGGCTTCGAGGAGCCTCTACGAGCAGTACTTC. This translates into CASRASRSLYEQYF.